What follows is one T cell receptor beta chain and its context. This entry is derived from a study of long-term antiretroviral therapy in people with HIV. A v3.0 immunoSEQ assay was performed at survey level. Assay: immunoSEQ multiplex PCR; the TCRdb copy retains only in-frame clones and omits some. In the table there are 25,000 to 30,000 clones, 86% of which are singletons. The sample in question was unsorted PBMCs, obtained 0.8 years after starting antiretroviral therapy. This receptor was obtained from a woman in her twenties or thirties with HIV.

Written as DNA, the CDR3 is TGTGCCAGCTCACCTGGACAGGGCGGCAATGAGCAGTTCTTC. This sequence encodes CASSPGQGGNEQFF. The chain carries TRBV18 and TRBJ2-1, with 8 bases matching TRBD1. Germline-derived CDR1 and CDR2 are KGHSH and LQKENI. V trimming: 3 bases; J trimming: 6 bases; junction bases outside the gene matches: 4. The CDR3 consists of 14 residues.